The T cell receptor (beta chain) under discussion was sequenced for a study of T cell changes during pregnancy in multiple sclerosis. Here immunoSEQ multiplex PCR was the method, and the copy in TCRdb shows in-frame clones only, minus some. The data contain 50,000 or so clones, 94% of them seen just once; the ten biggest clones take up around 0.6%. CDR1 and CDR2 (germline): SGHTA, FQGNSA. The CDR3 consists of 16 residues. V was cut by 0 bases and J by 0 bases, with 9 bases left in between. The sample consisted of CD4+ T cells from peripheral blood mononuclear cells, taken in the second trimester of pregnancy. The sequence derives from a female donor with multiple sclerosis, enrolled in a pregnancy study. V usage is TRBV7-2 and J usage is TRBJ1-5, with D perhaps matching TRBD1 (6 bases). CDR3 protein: CASSLARQVSNQPQHF. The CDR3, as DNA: TGTGCCAGCAGCTTAGCGCGACAGGTTAGCAATCAGCCCCAGCATTTT.